This T cell receptor (beta chain) was captured by sequencing in a study of cytomegalovirus exposure and HLA in healthy donors. The V gene end was trimmed by 6 bases and the J gene end by 6 bases; junction bases not matched to a gene: 11. The CDR3 is 15 residues long. 60 Vbeta and 13 Jbeta primers were used in PCR. Per the original data handling: A later analysis tallied 87 million or so unique TCR beta chains, about 12 million of them shared. Only in-frame clones appear in the TCRdb table, and some are missing; sequencing was by immunoSEQ multiplex PCR. That table furnishes V, J and clone size, whereas the DNA furnished D and trimming. The repertoire holds over 150,000 clones, with about 72% as singletons.

The chain employs TRBV23-1 and TRBJ2-3; 8 bases are shared with TRBD2. TRBV23-1 is marked as an open reading frame, function uncertain. Sequencing used PBMCs. The clonotype was recovered from a man aged 60-69 years in good health and CMV-seronegative. CDR3 sequence reads: CASSRRGLVADTQYF. In DNA form, the CDR3 reads TGCGCCAGCAGCCGCCGGGGACTAGTCGCTGATACGCAGTATTTT.